These 32 T cell receptor beta chains originate from one sample sequenced in a study of CD8+CD57+ T cells in acquired aplastic anemia (dated by TCRdb to the late 2010s). Instrument used: Illumina HiSeq 2000. TCR beta VDJ combination and CDR3 sequence profiling used genomic DNA as the template. TCRdb reanalyzed the raw reads on its own, using fastp at Q25 for trimming and MiXCR for clone calling, and kept in-frame beta chains. One record per CDR3 amino acid sequence lists the most common genes and DNA. Across this sample there are around 200,000 distinct CDR3 sequences, with around 50% seen only once. The ten largest clones capture around a sixth of the sample. Input material: sorted CD4+, CD8+, or CD8+CD57+ T cells (not recorded which) from PBMCs. All receptors come from a human donor in good health, serving as a control.

This chain joins TRBV29-1 and TRBJ1-2; D unclear. Germline V gives CDR1 SQVTM, CDR2 ANQGSEA. With 6 bases removed from V and 5 bases from J, the gap between germline ends came to 16 bases. The CDR3 consists of 13 residues. This chain's CDR3 is CSVSGEGSYGYTF. Written as DNA, the CDR3 is TGCAGCGTAAGCGGGGAAGGCTCATATGGCTACACCTTC.

The chain joins TRBV28 to TRBJ1-2; perhaps TRBD1 as D (6 bases). This CDR3 comprises 14 residues. Trimming left V 4 bases short and J 6 bases short, with 15 bases between. Germline V lookup: CDR1 MDHEN, CDR2 SYDVKM. The CDR3 reads CASSSDRLLHGYTF. The CDR3 nucleotides are TGTGCCAGCAGTTCCGACAGGCTTCTCCATGGCTACACCTTC.

CDR3 sequence (DNA): TGTGCCAGCAGCTCACGGGTGAACACTGAAGCTTTCTTT. Protein: CASSSRVNTEAFF. V usage is TRBV12-3 or TRBV12-4 and J usage is TRBJ1-1; D is ambiguous. Trimming took off 6 bases at V and 0 bases at J, with 8 bases between the two ends. CDR3 size: 13 residues.

The chain combines TRBV7-9 with TRBJ2-7; no firm D call. The V end lost 5 bases, the J end lost 5 bases, and 13 bases lay between the germline ends. The germline V gene has CDR1 SEHNR and CDR2 FQNEAQ (reference sequence). There are 13 residues in the CDR3. CDR3 DNA: TGTGCCAGCAGCCCGGACCGTCGTGACGAGCAGTACTTC. Residues: CASSPDRRDEQYF.

Concerning this clonotype: One end of the junction does not line up with germline, which may come from a read error. The rearrangement links TRBV10-3 to TRBJ1-1; D ambiguous. The V gene's germline CDR1 is ENHRY and CDR2 SYGVKD. The CDR3 totals 14 residues. The CDR3 nucleotides are TGTGCCGTCAGTGAGTCAGGACGGAACACTGGAGCTTTCTTT. It yields the protein CAVSESGRNTGAFF.

This chain links TRBV15 with TRBJ1-3; a weak D match, TRBD1 (5 bases). V shed 3 bases and J shed 0 bases, with 15 bases lying between them. The CDR3 spans 17 residues. Germline V gives CDR1 LNHNV, CDR2 YYDKDF (reference sequence). The CDR3 spells CATSSQGYRLSGNTIYF. The CDR3 DNA sequence: TGTGCCACCAGCAGCCAAGGTTACAGGCTCTCTGGAAACACCATATATTTT.

This clonotype was recorded at least ten times. V gene TRBV19 combines with J gene TRBJ1-2, with a tentative D call TRBD1 (6 bases). Germline values: CDR1 LNHDA, CDR2 SQIVND (reference sequence). Trimming took off 6 bases at V and 0 bases at J, with 20 bases between the two ends. There are 17 residues in the CDR3. The CDR3 DNA is TGTGCCAGTAGGCCTCTACCCGGGACATCCCCTAACTATGGCTACACCTTC. This translates into CASRPLPGTSPNYGYTF.

The rearrangement links TRBV29-1 to TRBJ1-4; 8 positions agree with TRBD1. The CDR3 loop spans 15 amino acids. CDR1 is SQVTM and CDR2 is ANQGSEA in the germline V gene. V dropped 8 bases and J dropped 4; count of bases not matched to a gene: 12. The DNA for the CDR3 is TGCAGCCCGAGAGCCCCGGGACAGGTTAATGAAAAACTGTTTTTT. Translating it yields CSPRAPGQVNEKLFF.

This clonotype was detected a few times. It is likely a read error, because the conserved phenylalanine at the end of the CDR3 is missing. This chain uses TRBV27 with TRBJ1-6; D is undetermined. This CDR3 spans 15 amino acids. CDR1 and CDR2 from the germline V gene are MNHEY and SMNVEV (reference sequence). V shed 8 bases and J shed 0 bases, with 11 bases lying between them. This chain's CDR3 is CASRAFSSYNSPLHL. DNA for the CDR3: TGTGCCAGCCGAGCCTTTAGCTCCTATAATTCACCCCTCCACCTT.

The chain links TRBV7-2 to TRBJ1-1; the D is unclear. Trimming left V 0 bases short and J 7 bases short, with 9 bases between. CDR1 is SGHTA and CDR2 is FQGNSA in the germline V gene. The CDR3 is 13 amino acids. CDR3 sequence: CASSLAFGYEAFF. The CDR3 DNA reads as TGTGCCAGCAGCTTAGCGTTTGGGTATGAAGCTTTCTTT.

The chain recombines TRBV30 with TRBJ1-5; 10 positions match TRBD1. V shed 1 base, J shed 2 bases, and the junction held 2 bases outside the gene matches. Germline CDR1 reads GTSNPN; CDR2 reads SVGIG (reference sequence). The CDR3 covers 15 residues. This CDR3 is CAWSGQGAGNQPQHF. Written as DNA, the CDR3 is TGTGCCTGGAGTGGACAGGGGGCCGGCAATCAGCCCCAGCATTTT.

This clonotype was counted ten times or more. V gene TRBV6-5 combines with J gene TRBJ2-2; 7 bases match TRBD2. Unmatched junction bases numbered 3, after V lost 2 bases and J lost 3 bases. The CDR3 has 15 residues. Germline CDR1 reads MNHEY; CDR2 reads SVGAGI. CDR3 sequence (DNA): TGTGCCAGCAGTTACGGCGGGGGATACACCGGGGAGCTGTTTTTT. The encoded protein is CASSYGGGYTGELFF.

CDR3 amino acids: CAISEQLSNEQFF. The CDR3 nucleotides are TGTGCCATCAGTGAGCAGTTAAGCAATGAGCAGTTCTTC. The chain uses TRBV10-3 and TRBJ2-1; D remains ambiguous. This CDR3 spans 13 amino acids. Germline lookup yields CDR1 ENHRY and CDR2 SYGVKD. V was cut by 2 bases and J by 6 bases, with 8 bases left in between.

The rearrangement joins TRBV19 to TRBJ2-3; 14 nucleotides match TRBD2. Trimming removed 10 bases from V and 4 bases from J; junction bases left unmatched: 4. The CDR3 extends over 14 amino acids. The V gene's germline CDR1 is LNHDA and CDR2 SQIVND (reference sequence). The chain's CDR3 is CATTSGRAPDTQYF. CDR3 sequence (DNA): TGTGCCACGACTAGCGGGAGGGCCCCAGATACGCAGTATTTT. Full variable domain (outside the CDR3, taken from reference TRBV19 and TRBJ2-3): DGGITQSPKYLFRKEGQNVTLSCEQNLNHDAMYWYRQDPGQGLRLIYYSQIVNDFQKGDIAEGYSVSREKKESFPLTVTSAQKNPTAFYLCATTSGRAPDTQYFGPGTRLTVL.

This clonotype was seen only a few times. V usage is TRBV11-1 and J usage is TRBJ2-3; no firm D call. The CDR3 spans 14 residues. The V end was cut by 5 bases, the J end by 2 bases, with 11 bases between. Germline V gene sequence: CDR1 SGHAT, CDR2 FQDESV (reference sequence). CDR3 sequence (DNA): TGTGCCAGCAGCGCGGTGGGAACCACAGATACGCAGTATTTT. Protein: CASSAVGTTDTQYF.

This clonotype was picked up one time. A read error may account for a junction end that differs from germline. The chain combines TRBV11-2 with TRBJ1-2, with 7 bases matching TRBD1. CDR1 and CDR2 from the germline V gene are SGHAT and FQNNGV. The CDR3 is made up of 12 amino acids. CDR3 protein: CASSLQGVGDTF. The CDR3 DNA sequence: TGTGCCAGCAGCTTACAGGGGGTTGGCGACACCTTC. Full variable domain (missing parts from reference TRBV11-2 and TRBJ1-2): EAGVAQSPRYKIIEKRQSVAFWCNPISGHATLYWYQQILGQGPKLLIQFQNNGVVDDSQLPKDRFSAERLKGVDSTLKIQPAKLEDSAVYLCASSLQGVGDTFGSGTRLTVV.

This chain connects TRBV20-1 to TRBJ2-5, with D possibly TRBD1 on 6 matching bases. CDR1 is DFQATT, CDR2 SNEGSKA, per germline (reference sequence). V dropped 0 bases and J dropped 0 bases, with 8 bases sitting between them. The CDR3 is 14 amino acids. The CDR3 DNA reads TGCAGTGCTAGAGATCGACAGGACCAAGAGACCCAGTACTTC. Translation: CSARDRQDQETQYF.

The CDR3 sequence is CTTLTPNGAVNTEAFF. Here the CDR3 DNA reads TGCACCACTCTAACCCCCAACGGGGCGGTGAACACTGAAGCTTTCTTT. V usage is TRBV20-1 and J usage is TRBJ1-1; tentative D call: TRBD1 (5 bases). Germline CDR1 and CDR2: DFQATT and SNEGSKA (reference sequence). The CDR3 length is 16 residues.

This clonotype was counted at least ten times. This sequence joins TRBV4-1 and TRBJ1-1, with a tentative D call TRBD1 (6 bases). CDR1 MGHRA and CDR2 YSYEKL come from the germline V gene. The CDR3 consists of 14 residues. Trimming took 3 bases from V and 10 from J, leaving 18 bases between them. The CDR3 DNA reads as TGCGCCAGCAGCCAGGAACAGGGATCCTGGGGAGCTTTCTTT. As protein: CASSQEQGSWGAFF.

Points on this clonotype: Given the absence of the conserved phenylalanine or tryptophan at the CDR3 end, a read error is likely. The chain links TRBV5-1 to TRBJ2-5, with D tentatively TRBD2 (5 bases). The DNA matches TRBJ2-7 better at its end, which makes the J call doubtful. Germline V CDR1 and CDR2: SGHRS, YFSETQ. CDR3 length: 13 amino acids. The CDR3 nucleotides read TGCGCCAGCAGCTTGGCCGGGACCTACGAGCAGTACCTC. Translation gives CASSLAGTYEQYL.

This clonotype was recorded once. V gene TRBV12-3 or TRBV12-4 combines with J gene TRBJ2-7, with D uncertain. The CDR3 loop spans 14 amino acids. V was clipped by 1 base and J by 0 bases, with 7 bases between them. DNA for the CDR3: TGTGCCAGCAGTTTAGGCACATACTCCTACGAGCAGTACTTC. Translation: CASSLGTYSYEQYF.

This rearrangement joins TRBV20-1 to TRBJ1-1; 7 bases line up with TRBD1. V lost 0 bases and J lost 4; bases outside the gene matches: 8. Germline values: CDR1 DFQATT, CDR2 SNEGSKA (reference sequence). This CDR3 contains 15 residues. In nucleotides, the CDR3 is TGCAGTGCTAGAGATCGGGAGGGGGCTCGCACTGAAGCTTTCTTT. Amino acids: CSARDREGARTEAFF.

The CDR3 DNA reads TGTGCCAGCAGCGCCTACCCCTCAGGGGTTTTGGATACGCAGTATTTT. Protein product: CASSAYPSGVLDTQYF. The rearrangement links TRBV14 to TRBJ2-3, with a weak D call TRBD1 (6 bases). CDR1 is SGHDN and CDR2 is FVKESK in the germline V gene. This CDR3 has 16 residues. V lost 5 bases and J lost 6, with 21 bases in between.

V and J are TRBV2 and TRBJ2-3; 9 bases agree with TRBD1. The germline gives CDR1 SNHLY, CDR2 FYNNEI. The CDR3 runs to 14 residues. V shed 11 bases and J 2 bases; nucleotides not matched to a gene: 8. The CDR3 region is CAGGRDRATDTQYF. DNA of the CDR3: TGTGCCGGCGGAAGGGACAGGGCCACAGATACGCAGTATTTT. The whole variable domain, remainder taken from reference TRBV2 and TRBJ2-3, is EPEVTQTPSHQVTQMGQEVILRCVPISNHLYFYWYRQILGQKVEFLVSFYNNEISEKSEIFDDQFSVERPDGSNFTLKIRSTKLEDSAMYFCAGGRDRATDTQYFGPGTRLTVL.

About this clonotype: It may be a read error: a sequence one base away is much more abundant. The CDR3 nucleotides are TGCGCCAGCAGCCAAGCTTTAGACGCACCTACTAGACAGGGGAACACTGAAGCTTTCTTT. It specifies CASSQALDAPTRQGNTEAFF. This chain connects TRBV4-1 to TRBJ1-1; 7 nucleotides match TRBD1. The CDR3 has 20 amino acids. CDR1 and CDR2 (germline): MGHRA, YSYEKL. V shed 1 base, J shed 1 base, and the junction held 18 bases outside the gene matches.

The J gene is TRBJ1-1, the V gene TRBV5-1; D remains unclear. The CDR3 covers 15 residues. Trimming left V 0 bases short and J 3 bases short, with 12 bases between. In germline, CDR1 is SGHRS, CDR2 YFSETQ. In nucleotides, the CDR3 is TGCGCCAGCAGCTTGGGGTCCGTCGATGACACTGAAGCTTTCTTT. Protein: CASSLGSVDDTEAFF.

The chain employs TRBV7-9 and TRBJ1-4, with D uncertain. With 0 bases removed from V and 7 bases from J, the gap between germline ends came to 12 bases. Germline loops: CDR1 SEHNR, CDR2 FQNEAQ (reference sequence). The CDR3 extends over 15 amino acids. CDR3 coding DNA: TGTGCCAGCAGCTTAGCGGGTCAACGGGGTGAAAAACTGTTTTTT. It is translated as CASSLAGQRGEKLFF.

This clonotype has at least ten counts. The V call is TRBV7-8, the J call TRBJ1-4, with a tentative D call TRBD1 (5 bases). CDR3 length: 18 amino acids. Trimming left V 7 bases short and J 3 bases short, with 24 bases between. Per the germline V gene, CDR1 is SGHVS and CDR2 is FQNEAQ. The CDR3, as DNA: TGTGCCAGCACACCCAAGTATCTTCCCGGGACCTCTAATGAAAAACTGTTTTTT. This translates into CASTPKYLPGTSNEKLFF. Using reference TRBV7-8 and TRBJ1-4 for the parts outside the CDR3, the full variable domain is GAGVSQSPRYKVAKRGQDVALRCDPISGHVSLFWYQQALGQGPEFLTYFQNEAQLDKSGLPSDRFFAERPEGSVSTLKIQRTQQEDSAVYLCASTPKYLPGTSNEKLFFGSGTQLSVL.

As for this clonotype: No conserved phenylalanine or tryptophan ends this CDR3, so it is likely a read error. The V gene is TRBV15, the J gene TRBJ2-1; D is unclear. The V gene's germline CDR1 is LNHNV and CDR2 YYDKDF (reference sequence). CDR3 length equals 13 residues. V was cut by 4 bases and J by 7 bases, with 11 bases left in between. This CDR3 reads CATSKENQNEQFC. For the CDR3, the DNA is TGTGCCACCAGCAAGGAGAACCAAAATGAGCAGTTCTGC.

The chain employs TRBV2 and TRBJ1-6; D ambiguous. The V end lost 4 bases, the J end lost 7 bases, and 11 bases lay between the germline ends. CDR1 is SNHLY, CDR2 FYNNEI, per germline. CDR3 length: 14 amino acids. The CDR3: CASSVTDLNSPLHF. CDR3 nucleotide sequence: TGTGCCAGCAGTGTGACGGACTTGAATTCACCCCTCCACTTT. The whole variable domain, remainder taken from reference TRBV2 and TRBJ1-6, is EPEVTQTPSHQVTQMGQEVILRCVPISNHLYFYWYRQILGQKVEFLVSFYNNEISEKSEIFDDQFSVERPDGSNFTLKIRSTKLEDSAMYFCASSVTDLNSPLHFGNGTRLTVT.

This clonotype came up a few times. The chain is built from TRBV7-3 and TRBJ1-5; no firm D call. The CDR3 consists of 13 residues. The germline CDR1 and CDR2 sequences are SGHTA and FQGTGA. Trimming left V 2 bases short and J 6 bases short, with 8 bases between. The CDR3 protein is CASSLDISQPQHF. CDR3 DNA sequence: TGTGCCAGCAGCTTAGACATAAGTCAGCCCCAGCATTTT.

Details on this clonotype: The junction departs from germline at one end; a sequencing error may be responsible. For the CDR3, the DNA is TGCGCCAGCAGTCCTTACCGACAGGAAAATTCACCCCTCCACTTT. Protein product: CASSPYRQENSPLHF. The chain is built from TRBV12-3 or TRBV12-4 and TRBJ1-6, with a possible D match to TRBD1 (6 bases). The CDR3 contains 15 residues.